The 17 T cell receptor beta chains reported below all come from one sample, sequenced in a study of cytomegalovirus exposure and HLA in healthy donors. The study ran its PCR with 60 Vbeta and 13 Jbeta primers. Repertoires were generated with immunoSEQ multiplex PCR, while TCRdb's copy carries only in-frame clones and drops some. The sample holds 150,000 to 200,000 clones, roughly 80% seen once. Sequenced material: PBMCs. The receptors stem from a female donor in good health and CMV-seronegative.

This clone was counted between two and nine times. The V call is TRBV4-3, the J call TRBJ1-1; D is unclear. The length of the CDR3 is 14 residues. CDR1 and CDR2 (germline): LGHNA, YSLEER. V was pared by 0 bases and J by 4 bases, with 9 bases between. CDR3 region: CASSQDVAITEAFF. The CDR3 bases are TGCGCCAGCAGCCAAGATGTGGCCATCACTGAAGCTTTCTTT.

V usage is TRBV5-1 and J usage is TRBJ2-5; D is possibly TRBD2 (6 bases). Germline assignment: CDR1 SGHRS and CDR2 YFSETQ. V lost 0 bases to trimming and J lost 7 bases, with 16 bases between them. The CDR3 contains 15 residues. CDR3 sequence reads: CASSLDRGTEGTQYF. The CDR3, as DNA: TGCGCCAGCAGCTTGGACCGGGGGACCGAAGGGACCCAGTACTTC.

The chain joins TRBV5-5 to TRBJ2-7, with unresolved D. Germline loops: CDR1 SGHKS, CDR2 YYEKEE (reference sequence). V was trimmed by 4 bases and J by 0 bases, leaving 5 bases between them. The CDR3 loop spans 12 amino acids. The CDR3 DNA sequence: TGTGCCAGCAGCCCTAGCTCCTACGAGCAGTACTTC. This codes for CASSPSSYEQYF.

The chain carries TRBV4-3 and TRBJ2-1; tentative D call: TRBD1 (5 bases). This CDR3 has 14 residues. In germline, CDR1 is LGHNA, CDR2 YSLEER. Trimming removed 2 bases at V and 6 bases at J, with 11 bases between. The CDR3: CASSQYQQANEQFF. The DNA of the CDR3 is TGCGCCAGCAGCCAATATCAACAGGCCAATGAGCAGTTCTTC.

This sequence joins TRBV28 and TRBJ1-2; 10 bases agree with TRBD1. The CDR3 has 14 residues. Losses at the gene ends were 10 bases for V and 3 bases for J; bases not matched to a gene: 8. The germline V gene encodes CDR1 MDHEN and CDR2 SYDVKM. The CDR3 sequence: CATQDRGRDYGYTF. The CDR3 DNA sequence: TGTGCCACACAAGACAGGGGGCGGGACTATGGCTACACCTTC.

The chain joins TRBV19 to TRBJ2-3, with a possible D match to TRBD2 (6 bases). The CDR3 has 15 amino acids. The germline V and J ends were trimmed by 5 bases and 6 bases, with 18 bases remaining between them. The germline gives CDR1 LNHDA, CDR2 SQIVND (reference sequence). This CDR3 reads CASSGGKLVGDTQYF. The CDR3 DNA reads TGTGCCAGTAGTGGGGGGAAACTAGTCGGTGATACGCAGTATTTT.

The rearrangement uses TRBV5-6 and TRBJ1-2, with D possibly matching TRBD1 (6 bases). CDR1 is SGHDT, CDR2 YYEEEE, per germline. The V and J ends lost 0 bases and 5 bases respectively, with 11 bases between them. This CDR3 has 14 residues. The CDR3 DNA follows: TGTGCCAGCAGCTTGGCGGACAGCTGGTATGGCTACACCTTC. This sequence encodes CASSLADSWYGYTF.

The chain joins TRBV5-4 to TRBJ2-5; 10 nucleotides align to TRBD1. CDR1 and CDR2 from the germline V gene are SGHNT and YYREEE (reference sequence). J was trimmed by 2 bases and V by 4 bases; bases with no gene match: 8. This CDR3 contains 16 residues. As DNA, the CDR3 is TGTGCCAGCAGCCTTCCCGGGACAGGGGAACAAGAGACCCAGTACTTC. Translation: CASSLPGTGEQETQYF.

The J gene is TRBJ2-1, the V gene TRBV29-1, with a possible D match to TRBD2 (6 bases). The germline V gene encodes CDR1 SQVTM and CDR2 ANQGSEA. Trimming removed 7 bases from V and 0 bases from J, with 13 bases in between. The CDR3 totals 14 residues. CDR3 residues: CSAEAGSSYNEQFF. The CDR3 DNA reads TGCAGCGCCGAGGCCGGGAGCTCCTACAATGAGCAGTTCTTC.

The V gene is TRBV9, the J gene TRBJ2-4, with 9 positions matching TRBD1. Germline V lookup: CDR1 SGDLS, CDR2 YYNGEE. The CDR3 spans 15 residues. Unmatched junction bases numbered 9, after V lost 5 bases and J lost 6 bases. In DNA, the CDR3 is TGTGCCAGCAGTGCAGAACAGGGGGCTGGAAACATTCAGTACTTC. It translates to CASSAEQGAGNIQYF.

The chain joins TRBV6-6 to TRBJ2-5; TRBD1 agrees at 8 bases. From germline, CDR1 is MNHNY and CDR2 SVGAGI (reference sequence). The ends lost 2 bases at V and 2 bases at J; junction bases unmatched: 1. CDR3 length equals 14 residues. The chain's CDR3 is CASSYRQGQETQYF. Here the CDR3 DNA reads TGTGCCAGCAGTTACAGACAGGGGCAAGAGACCCAGTACTTC.

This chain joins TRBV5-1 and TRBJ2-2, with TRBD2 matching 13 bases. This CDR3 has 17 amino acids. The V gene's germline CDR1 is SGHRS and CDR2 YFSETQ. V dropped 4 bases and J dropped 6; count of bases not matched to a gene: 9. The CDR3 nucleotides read TGCGCCAGCAGCCTAGGACTAGCGGGAGAAGGGGCCGGGGAGCTGTTTTTT. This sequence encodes CASSLGLAGEGAGELFF.

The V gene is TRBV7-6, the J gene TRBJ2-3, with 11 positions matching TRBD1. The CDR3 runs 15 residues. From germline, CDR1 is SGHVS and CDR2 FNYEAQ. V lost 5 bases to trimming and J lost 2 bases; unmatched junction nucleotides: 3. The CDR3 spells CASSRTGGPTDTQYF. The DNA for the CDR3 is TGTGCCAGCAGCCGGACAGGGGGCCCCACAGATACGCAGTATTTT.

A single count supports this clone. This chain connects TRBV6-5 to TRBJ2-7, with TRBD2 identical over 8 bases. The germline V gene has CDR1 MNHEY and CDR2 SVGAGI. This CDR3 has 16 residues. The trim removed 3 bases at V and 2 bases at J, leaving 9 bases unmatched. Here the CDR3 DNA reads TGTGCCAGCAGTTATATGAACGCGGGGGGACCCTACGAGCAGTACTTC. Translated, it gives CASSYMNAGGPYEQYF.

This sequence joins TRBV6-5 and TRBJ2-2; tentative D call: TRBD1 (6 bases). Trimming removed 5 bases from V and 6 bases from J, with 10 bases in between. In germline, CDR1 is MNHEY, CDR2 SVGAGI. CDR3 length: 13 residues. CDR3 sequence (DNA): TGTGCCAGCAGTCGAACAGGGTCCGGGGAGCTGTTTTTT. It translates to CASSRTGSGELFF.

The CDR3 DNA reads as TGTGCCAGCAGCCGGGGGACTAGCGTGGTAGGTGGGCAGTTCTTC. Translation gives CASSRGTSVVGGQFF. V usage is TRBV7-2 and J usage is TRBJ2-1, with 10 bases aligning to TRBD2. V dropped 5 bases and J dropped 12; count of bases not matched to a gene: 13. The length of the CDR3 is 15 residues. Germline CDR1 is SGHTA and CDR2 is FQGNSA.

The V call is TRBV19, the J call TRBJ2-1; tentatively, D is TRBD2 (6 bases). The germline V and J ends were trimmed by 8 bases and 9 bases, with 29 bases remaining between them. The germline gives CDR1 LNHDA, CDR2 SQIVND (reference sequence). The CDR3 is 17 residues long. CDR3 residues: CASHNRGGGEYDGEQFF. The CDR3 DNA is TGTGCCAGTCATAATCGTGGTGGCGGGGAATACGACGGTGAGCAGTTCTTC.